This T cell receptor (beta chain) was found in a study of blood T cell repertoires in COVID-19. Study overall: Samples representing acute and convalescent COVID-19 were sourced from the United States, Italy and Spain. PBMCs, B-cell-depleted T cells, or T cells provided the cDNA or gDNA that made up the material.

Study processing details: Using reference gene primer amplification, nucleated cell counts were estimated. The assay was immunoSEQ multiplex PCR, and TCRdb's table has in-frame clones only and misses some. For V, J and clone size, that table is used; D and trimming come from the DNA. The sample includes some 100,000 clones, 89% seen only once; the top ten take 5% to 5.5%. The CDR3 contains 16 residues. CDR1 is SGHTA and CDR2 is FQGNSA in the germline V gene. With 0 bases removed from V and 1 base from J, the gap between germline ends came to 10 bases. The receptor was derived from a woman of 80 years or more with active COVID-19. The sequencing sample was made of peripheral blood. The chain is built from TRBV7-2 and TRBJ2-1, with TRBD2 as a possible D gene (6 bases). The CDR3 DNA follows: TGTGCCAGCAGCTTAGCGTTTAGCGGATCCTACAATGAGCAGTTCTTC. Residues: CASSLAFSGSYNEQFF.